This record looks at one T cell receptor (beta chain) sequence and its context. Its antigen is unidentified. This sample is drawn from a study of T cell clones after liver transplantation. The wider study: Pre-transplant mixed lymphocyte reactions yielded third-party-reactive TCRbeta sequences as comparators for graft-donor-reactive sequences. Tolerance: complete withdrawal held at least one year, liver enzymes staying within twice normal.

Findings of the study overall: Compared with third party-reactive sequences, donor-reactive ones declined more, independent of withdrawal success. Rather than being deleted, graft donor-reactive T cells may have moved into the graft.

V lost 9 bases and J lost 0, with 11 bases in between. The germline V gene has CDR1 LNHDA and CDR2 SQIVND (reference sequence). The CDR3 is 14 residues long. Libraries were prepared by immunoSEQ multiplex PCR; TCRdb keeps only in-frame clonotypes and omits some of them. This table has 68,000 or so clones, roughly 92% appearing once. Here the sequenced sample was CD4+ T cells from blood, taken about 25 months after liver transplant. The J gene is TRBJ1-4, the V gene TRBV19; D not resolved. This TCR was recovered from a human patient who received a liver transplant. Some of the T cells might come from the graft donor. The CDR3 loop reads CASREGATNEKLFF. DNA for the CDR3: TGTGCCAGCAGAGAGGGTGCAACTAATGAAAAACTGTTTTTT.